A single sample gave rise to the 21 T cell receptor beta chains below, sequenced in a study of blood T cell repertoires in COVID-19. This table comes from immunoSEQ multiplex PCR, and its TCRdb copy is limited to in-frame clones, with some not included. The repertoire has about 25,000 clones, 82% of them found once; the top ten carry under 2%. Sequencing used peripheral blood. These receptor sequences come from an elderly man with active or convalescent COVID-19.

The chain uses TRBV27 and TRBJ2-2; 9 bases line up with TRBD1. V trimming: 5 bases; J trimming: 4 bases; junction bases outside the gene matches: 5. The CDR3 is 15 residues long. Per germline, CDR1 MNHEY and CDR2 SMNVEV (reference sequence). CDR3 nucleotide sequence: TGTGCCAGCAGTCGTCGACAGGGGGGCACCGGGGAGCTGTTTTTT. Protein product: CASSRRQGGTGELFF.

The V call is TRBV11-1, the J call TRBJ2-7, with 8 bases fitting TRBD2. This CDR3 is 14 amino acids long. Looked up from germline, CDR1 is SGHAT and CDR2 is FQDESV (reference sequence). The ends lost 7 bases at V and 2 bases at J; junction bases unmatched: 7. The CDR3 loop is CASTPGAGAYEQYF. The CDR3 nucleotides read TGTGCCAGCACCCCAGGAGCGGGGGCCTACGAGCAGTACTTC.

The rearrangement joins TRBV4-1 to TRBJ2-4, with TRBD2 identical over 12 bases. The junction had 4 bases not matched to a gene; V was cut back by 0 bases and J by 1 base. CDR1 and CDR2 (germline): MGHRA, YSYEKL. The CDR3 spans 18 residues. The CDR3 nucleotides are TGCGCCAGCAGCCAAGATGAGACTAGCGGGGGTGCCAAAAACATTCAGTACTTC. It specifies CASSQDETSGGAKNIQYF.

This clone was detected only a few times. The chain uses TRBV4-2 and TRBJ2-1; a weak D match, TRBD2 (6 bases). The CDR3 loop spans 16 amino acids. V dropped 0 bases and J dropped 9 bases, with 18 bases sitting between them. CDR1 and CDR2 from the germline V gene are LGHNA and YNFKEQ. DNA for the CDR3: TGTGCCAGCAGCCAAGAATTTGGCGGGAATGTTCGTGAGCAGTTCTTC. Protein: CASSQEFGGNVREQFF.

The chain links TRBV11-2 to TRBJ2-5, with 7 bases aligning to TRBD2. J gave up 0 bases and V 5 bases, and 6 bases lay outside the gene matches. The germline V gene encodes CDR1 SGHAT and CDR2 FQNNGV. The CDR3 covers 15 residues. The CDR3 bases are TGTGCCAGCAGCCAGGGACTACCGAACCAAGAGACCCAGTACTTC. Translation: CASSQGLPNQETQYF.

This sequence joins TRBV11-2 and TRBJ2-7; TRBD1 matches at 11 bases. The ends lost 4 bases at V and 6 bases at J; junction bases unmatched: 11. This CDR3 contains 16 residues. Germline-derived CDR1 and CDR2 are SGHAT and FQNNGV. The CDR3: CASSSLADRGRREQYF. Here the CDR3 DNA reads TGTGCCAGCAGCTCCCTAGCGGACAGGGGGCGACGCGAGCAGTACTTC.

This chain connects TRBV5-1 to TRBJ2-7, with 15 bases matching TRBD2. V was clipped by 7 bases and J by 4 bases; unmatched bases: 6. CDR3 size: 15 residues. CDR1 and CDR2 (germline): SGHRS, YFSETQ. The DNA for the CDR3 is TGCGCCAGCCAGATCGGGACTAGCGGGGGGTACGAGCAGTACTTC. Its translation is CASQIGTSGGYEQYF.

J is TRBJ2-3 and V is TRBV5-1; the D is unclear. The germline V gene has CDR1 SGHRS and CDR2 YFSETQ. The CDR3 is 13 residues long. Trimming took off 5 bases at V and 0 bases at J, with 7 bases between the two ends. CDR3 coding DNA: TGCGCCAGCAGTATAGTGAGCACAGATACGCAGTATTTT. This translates into CASSIVSTDTQYF.

The V and J genes are TRBV7-9 and TRBJ1-6; D unclear. The germline CDR1 and CDR2 sequences are SEHNR and FQNEAQ (reference sequence). The CDR3 runs to 12 residues. The V end was cut by 1 base, the J end by 9 bases, with 4 bases between. The CDR3 bases are TGTGCCAGCAGCTTAGACTCTTCACCCCTCCACTTT. This encodes CASSLDSSPLHF. The entire variable domain, with the rest obtained from reference TRBV7-9 and TRBJ1-6, is as follows: DTGVSQNPRHKITKRGQNVTFRCDPISEHNRLYWYRQTLGQGPEFLTYFQNEAQLEKSRLLSDRFSAERPKGSFSTLEIQRTEQGDSAMYLCASSLDSSPLHFGNGTRLTVT.

This sequence joins TRBV3-1 (or the pseudogene TRBV3-2) and TRBJ2-5; 11 bases line up with TRBD2. The J segment lost 4 bases and the V segment lost 5 bases, leaving 3 bases of the junction unmatched. Looked up from germline, CDR1 is LGHDT and CDR2 is YNNKEL (reference sequence). The CDR3 spans 14 residues. The CDR3 sequence is CASSGLAGGETQYF. DNA for the CDR3: TGTGCCAGCAGCGGTCTAGCGGGGGGAGAGACCCAGTACTTC.

The rearrangement links TRBV13 to TRBJ2-1, with TRBD2 identical over 11 bases. The CDR3 covers 15 residues. Per the germline V gene, CDR1 is PRHDT and CDR2 is FYEKMQ (reference sequence). J lost 3 bases, V lost 6 bases, and 4 bases had no gene match. CDR3 loop: CASRHSGGGYNEQFF. For the CDR3, the DNA is TGTGCCAGCAGGCATAGCGGGGGGGGCTACAATGAGCAGTTCTTC.

The chain links TRBV28 to TRBJ2-1, with 9 bases aligning to TRBD2. J was trimmed by 4 bases and V by 2 bases; bases with no gene match: 9. Germline V gene data show CDR1 as MDHEN and CDR2 as SYDVKM. The length of the CDR3 is 17 residues. The CDR3 loop reads CASSLAPASGKYNEQFF. The CDR3 region has the DNA TGTGCCAGCAGTTTAGCCCCCGCTAGCGGGAAATACAATGAGCAGTTCTTC.

This chain links TRBV11-3 with TRBJ2-7; maybe TRBD2 (6 bases). Trimming removed 5 bases at V and 7 bases at J, with 27 bases between. The CDR3 sequence is 17 residues long. CDR1 and CDR2 from the germline V gene are SGHNT and YENEEA. The CDR3 DNA is TGTGCCAGCAGCCCGTCCGGTCCGGGAGACACCCCTGGGGAGCAGTACTTC. This gives the protein CASSPSGPGDTPGEQYF.

This clone showed up just once. The chain links TRBV11-3 to TRBJ2-1; the D is unclear. This CDR3 spans 13 amino acids. Per germline, CDR1 SGHNT and CDR2 YENEEA. V was shortened by 1 base and J by 8 bases, with 9 bases between the two germline ends. The chain's CDR3 is CASSLGIGYEQFF. The CDR3 nucleotides read TGTGCCAGCAGCTTAGGTATTGGCTATGAGCAGTTCTTC.

V is TRBV18 and J is TRBJ2-7; TRBD2 matches at 7 bases. V lost 5 bases to trimming and J lost 2 bases; unmatched junction nucleotides: 6. CDR1 is KGHSH and CDR2 is LQKENI in the germline V gene. The CDR3 is 14 amino acids. CDR3 residues: CASSRDYNPYEQYF. The CDR3 DNA reads TGTGCCAGCTCAAGGGACTACAACCCCTACGAGCAGTACTTC.

The gene calls are TRBV5-1 and TRBJ2-5; weak D call: TRBD2 (6 bases). The CDR3 extends over 14 amino acids. Germline V gene lookup returns CDR1 SGHRS and CDR2 YFSETQ. V was cut by 4 bases and J by 2 bases, with 12 bases left in between. The CDR3 DNA is TGCGCCAGCAGCCGGGAGAGCGTTCAAGAGACCCAGTACTTC. Translating gives CASSRESVQETQYF.

The chain combines TRBV3-1 (or the pseudogene TRBV3-2) with TRBJ1-5; no clear D gene. The CDR3 is 14 residues long. The V end lost 0 bases, the J end lost 6 bases, and 9 bases lay between the germline ends. Germline V gives CDR1 LGHDT, CDR2 YNNKEL (reference sequence). The CDR3 DNA reads as TGTGCCAGCAGCCAAGATATCGGGATTCAGCCCCAGCATTTT. It yields the protein CASSQDIGIQPQHF.

The chain combines TRBV3-1 (or the pseudogene TRBV3-2) with TRBJ1-1; D remains ambiguous. The ends were cut back, 4 bases at V and 0 bases at J, with 9 bases in the middle. CDR1 LGHDT and CDR2 YNNKEL come from the germline V gene (reference sequence). This CDR3 has 14 residues. The CDR3 loop reads CASSLGLMNTEAFF. The CDR3 coding sequence is TGTGCCAGCAGCCTCGGACTGATGAACACTGAAGCTTTCTTT.

The chain couples TRBV5-1 to TRBJ1-3; no definite D call. Germline values: CDR1 SGHRS, CDR2 YFSETQ. The CDR3 covers 15 residues. Trimming removed 0 bases from V and 1 base from J, with 8 bases in between. CDR3: CASSLVGNSGNTIYF. CDR3 coding DNA: TGCGCCAGCAGCTTGGTCGGGAATTCTGGAAACACCATATATTTT. Drawing the rest from reference TRBV5-1 and TRBJ1-3, the complete variable domain is KAGVTQTPRYLIKTRGQQVTLSCSPISGHRSVSWYQQTPGQGLQFLFEYFSETQRNKGNFPGRFSGRQFSNSRSEMNVSTLELGDSALYLCASSLVGNSGNTIYFGEGSWLTVV.

A few counts support this clone. The J gene is TRBJ2-3, the V gene TRBV2; D is perhaps TRBD2 (6 bases). V was trimmed by 7 bases and J by 1 base, leaving 9 bases between them. CDR3 size: 13 residues. CDR1 is SNHLY and CDR2 is FYNNEI in the germline V gene. The CDR3 sequence is CASTGVGTDTQYF. In DNA, the CDR3 is TGTGCCAGCACGGGAGTCGGCACAGATACGCAGTATTTT. Full variable domain (rest looked up from reference TRBV2 and TRBJ2-3): EPEVTQTPSHQVTQMGQEVILRCVPISNHLYFYWYRQILGQKVEFLVSFYNNEISEKSEIFDDQFSVERPDGSNFTLKIRSTKLEDSAMYFCASTGVGTDTQYFGPGTRLTVL.

This clone was seen once. The V gene is TRBV7-8, the J gene TRBJ2-7; 10 bases align to TRBD1. The CDR3 covers 14 residues. The trim removed 1 base at V and 7 bases at J, leaving 4 bases unmatched. Germline V lookup: CDR1 SGHVS, CDR2 FQNEAQ. The CDR3 DNA follows: TGTGCCAGCAGCTTAGGAGACAGGGGGCGGGAGCAGTACTTC. This gives the protein CASSLGDRGREQYF.